Detailed here is one T cell receptor (beta chain). This clone has a single count. The antigen this receptor binds is unknown. Per-base quality was not reported, and no clone a single base away is much larger than it. A FACSAria II was used to sort memory CD4+ T cells, defined as single viable CD3+CD4+CD8-CD45RO+ cells. To determine CMV serostatus, a Roche Elecsys assay was used that detects serum IgG against CMV pp150, pp28, p38 and p52. Following thawing, total CD4+ T cells were enriched through positive selection using CD4 magnetic microbeads. The samples came from a separate study whose specific focus was interrogating the CD4+ T cell memory repertoire. Peripheral blood mononuclear cells were isolated and cryopreserved according to standard operating procedures, and serum was kept at -80 degrees C. The staining used CD3-PerCP (BW264/56), CD4-APC (RPA-T4), CD45RO-PE (UCHT1) and CD8-Pacific Orange (3B5) antibodies, and Sytox blue was used to exclude non-viable cells.

The Quick-DNA Microprep Kit was used to extract genomic DNA from the sorted cells. TCRbeta DNA was amplified with the immunoSEQ hsTCRbeta kit following the manufacturer's protocol. TCRbeta libraries were sequenced on an Illumina MiSeq instrument. Regarding the original processing steps: Once out-of-frame sequences had been removed, a few million distinct TCRbeta sequences were left, which works out to an average of around 70,000 per individual. Each individual was scored using the number of about 180 previously reported CMV-associated TCRbeta sequences that the individual carried and the total number of productive distinct TCRbeta sequences. A beta-binomial model was reimplemented in Python, and scikit-learn random forests with default parameters were trained on data from the US cohort. Classifier performance on the Belgian cohort was summarized as median AUC with percentile confidence intervals calculated over 10,000 bootstrap iterations. Imported from immuneACCESS, the table was reduced by TCRdb to in-frame sequences with V and J called. These copies leave out some clones; in studies compared against another copy, an unresolved V gene accounts for under half, and the cause of the remainder is not known. That table supplies the V and J calls and clone size; D and trimming were determined from the DNA. The sample has roughly 48,000 clones on record, 65% to 80% of them singletons. The top ten constitute around 1.3% of the sample.

These data belong to a study of memory CD4+ T cells and cytomegalovirus serostatus (dated by TCRdb to about 2019). Context from the whole study: A total of around 35 healthy Belgian adults, of whom 9 were CMV seropositive and roughly 24 were CMV seronegative, were included in the cohort. To replicate a published TCR-based CMV serostatus classifier, the study sequenced CD4+ memory TCRbeta repertoires from a Belgian cohort whose cytomegalovirus serostatus was known.

What the authors observed across the whole study: Unlike the original study, which covered naive and memory CD4+ and CD8+ populations, the Belgian study sequenced only CD4+CD45RO+ memory cells. A median bootstrapped AUC of almost 0.96 with a 95% CI of 0.76-1.00 was achieved on the Belgian cohort by the original-framework classifier. Among the roughly 160 previously reported CMV-associated TCRbeta sequences, some 67 showed up in the CD4+ memory repertoires, with each one found in between one and five individuals. The results were interpreted as suggesting that the CMV-associated TCR signature is largely present in the CD4+ memory repertoire. For predicting CMV serostatus, the median bootstrapped AUC was roughly 0.95 using the original framework and around 0.91 using a US-trained random forest.

The germline V gene provides CDR1 SGHTA and CDR2 FQGTGA. V and J are trimmed by 4 bases and 4 bases, and the gene matches miss 1 base of the junction. Inclusive of the bounding cysteine and phenylalanine, the CDR3 is 16 residues long. The read is trimmed to its CDR3 DNA, 48 bases read in frame from base 1. The rearranged chain carries TRBV7-3 and TRBJ2-2; TRBD2 matches 15 bases in the middle. The sequenced sample was memory CD4+ T cells from blood. The sequence was collected from an adult in good health and CMV-seropositive. The bases read TGTGCCAGCAGCTCGGGACTAGCGGGAGGCACCGGGGAGCTGTTTTTT. It specifies CASSSGLAGGTGELFF.